The 8 T cell receptor beta chains listed next were all sequenced from one sample in a study of CD8+ T cells in alopecia areata. The treatment denotes: oral pan-JAK inhibitor, 5-10 mg twice daily. cDNA serving as the sequencing template came from extracted, reverse transcribed RNA. Only in-frame clones appear in the TCRdb table, and some are missing; sequencing was by immunoSEQ multiplex PCR. This sample yields some 45,000 clones, of which approximately 92% are seen a single time; under 20% belongs to the top ten. The sequenced sample was CD8+ T cells sorted from blood, obtained at week 24, from a patient treated with tofacitinib. These receptors all stem from a human donor with alopecia areata.

The chain employs TRBV25-1 and TRBJ1-4; D gene unclear. The CDR3 contains 15 residues. V lost 3 bases, J lost 5 bases, and 13 bases lay in between. CDR1 is MGHDK, CDR2 SYGVNS, per germline. CDR3 protein: CASSDLLGPNEKLFF. The CDR3 DNA is TGTGCCAGCAGTGATCTGCTCGGGCCGAATGAAAAACTGTTTTTT. Filled out from reference TRBV25-1 and TRBJ1-4, the complete variable domain reads EADIYQTPRYLVIGTGKKITLECSQTMGHDKMYWYQQDPGMELHLIHYSYGVNSTEKGDLSSESTVSRIRTEHFPLTLESARPSHTSQYLCASSDLLGPNEKLFFGSGTQLSVL.

The chain combines TRBV4-3 with TRBJ2-1, with D tentatively TRBD2 (5 bases). Trimming took off 0 bases at V and 4 bases at J, with 13 bases between the two ends. Germline V gene data show CDR1 as LGHNA and CDR2 as YSLEER. This CDR3 is built from 16 residues. CDR3 in amino acids: CASSQDSGDGYNEQFF. The CDR3 DNA follows: TGCGCCAGCAGCCAAGATTCCGGGGATGGATACAATGAGCAGTTCTTC.

The gene calls are TRBV28 and TRBJ2-7, with 10 nucleotides matching TRBD2. J gave up 2 bases and V 4 bases, and 11 bases lay outside the gene matches. The CDR3 is 17 amino acids. Germline-derived CDR1 and CDR2 are MDHEN and SYDVKM. Written as DNA, the CDR3 is TGTGCCAGCAGTTCCTTCGGAGACGGACTAGCGGCCTACGAGCAGTACTTC. Amino acids: CASSSFGDGLAAYEQYF.

The rearrangement links TRBV28 to TRBJ2-7; 7 nucleotides align to TRBD1. The CDR3 has 14 residues. Germline values: CDR1 MDHEN, CDR2 SYDVKM. The ends lost 7 bases at V and 7 bases at J; junction bases unmatched: 13. The CDR3 protein is CASTSQGWMGEQYF. Here the CDR3 DNA reads TGTGCCAGCACCTCACAGGGGTGGATGGGGGAGCAGTACTTC.

V and J are TRBV10-3 and TRBJ2-1, with 14 bases identical to TRBD2. There are 15 residues in the CDR3. J gave up 5 bases and V 6 bases, and 3 bases lay outside the gene matches. Germline values: CDR1 ENHRY, CDR2 SYGVKD. CDR3 bases: TGTGCCATCAGGGCGGGACTAGCGGGGGACAATGAGCAGTTCTTC. This codes for CAIRAGLAGDNEQFF.

The chain recombines TRBV5-1 with TRBJ2-7, with 11 bases lining up with TRBD1. V lost 3 bases, J lost 2 bases, and 7 bases stayed unmatched. CDR1 and CDR2 (germline): SGHRS, YFSETQ. CDR3 size: 16 residues. In DNA form, the CDR3 reads TGCGCCAGCAGCTGGGGTGAGGGACAGGGGGCCTACGAGCAGTACTTC. Protein product: CASSWGEGQGAYEQYF.

This clone was found once. The V call is TRBV30, the J call TRBJ2-3, with a possible D match to TRBD1 (5 bases). The germline V gene encodes CDR1 GTSNPN and CDR2 SVGIG (reference sequence). The germline V and J ends were trimmed by 4 bases and 5 bases, with 16 bases remaining between them. The CDR3 runs 14 residues. CDR3 region: CAWNWGDLKDTQYF. The CDR3, as DNA: TGTGCCTGGAACTGGGGCGACCTCAAAGATACGCAGTATTTT.

As DNA, the CDR3 is TGTGCCAGCAGTAAAGGACCGAGAGGCACAGATACGCAGTATTTT. Its protein product is CASSKGPRGTDTQYF. The V call is TRBV6-4, the J call TRBJ2-3; D gene uncertain. Germline V gene lookup returns CDR1 MRHNA and CDR2 SNTAGT. This CDR3 has 15 amino acids. Trimming took off 5 bases at V and 1 base at J, with 13 bases between the two ends.